This TCR beta chain was recovered during a study of technical replicates of blood from several donors. Germline CDR1 reads SEHNR; CDR2 reads FQNEAQ (reference sequence). The CDR3 length is 12 residues. Between the trimmed V and J ends, which lost 7 bases and 7 bases, there was a span of 13 bases. The repertoire was sequenced with immunoSEQ multiplex PCR; TCRdb's copy has only in-frame clones and lacks some. The sample has almost 85,000 clones; 97% are singletons. The specimen was T cells isolated from PBMCs. The chain is built from TRBV7-9 and TRBJ1-2; D remains unclear. The clonotype was recovered from a human donor in good health. DNA of the CDR3: TGTGCCAGCAACAAAGCGGGTAGTGGCTACACCTTC. Translated, it gives CASNKAGSGYTF.